These 5 T cell receptor beta chains were sequenced from one sample in a study of blood T cell repertoires in COVID-19. The method was immunoSEQ multiplex PCR; TCRdb's version includes in-frame clones alone and lacks a portion of them. The sample holds about 500,000 clones; roughly nine tenths are singletons and the top ten take 0.7%. The sequenced sample was PBMCs or T cells enriched from blood (not recorded which). The receptors shown here come from a woman aged 18-29 years who had recovered from COVID-19.

This clone appeared a single time. This rearrangement joins TRBV2 to TRBJ1-2; tentatively, D is TRBD1 (6 bases). Deletions cut 6 bases from V and 6 bases from J, with 14 bases between. The CDR3 consists of 13 residues. Germline loops: CDR1 SNHLY, CDR2 FYNNEI. The CDR3 sequence: CASRDERTDGYTF. CDR3 nucleotides: TGTGCCAGCAGGGACGAACGGACAGATGGCTACACCTTC.

The J gene is TRBJ1-6, the V gene TRBV19; 9 bases match TRBD1. This CDR3 is 17 amino acids long. The V gene's germline CDR1 is LNHDA and CDR2 SQIVND (reference sequence). The V segment lost 5 bases and the J segment 8 bases; nucleotides outside the gene matches: 13. The CDR3 DNA reads TGTGCCAGTAGTCGAACAGGGGGCGGCATAAAAGATTCACCCCTCCACTTT. It codes for CASSRTGGGIKDSPLHF.

This chain links TRBV2 with TRBJ1-1, with unresolved D. V was trimmed by 7 bases and J by 7 bases, leaving 13 bases between them. Per germline, CDR1 SNHLY and CDR2 FYNNEI. The CDR3 is 12 residues long. In DNA, the CDR3 is TGTGCCAGCACTTATACGGAGTATGAAGCTTTCTTT. Encoded protein: CASTYTEYEAFF. Filled out from reference TRBV2 and TRBJ1-1, the complete variable domain reads EPEVTQTPSHQVTQMGQEVILRCVPISNHLYFYWYRQILGQKVEFLVSFYNNEISEKSEIFDDQFSVERPDGSNFTLKIRSTKLEDSAMYFCASTYTEYEAFFGQGTRLTVV.

The chain carries TRBV18 and TRBJ2-7, with TRBD2 identical over 7 bases. V lost 2 bases to trimming and J lost 5 bases; unmatched junction nucleotides: 9. This CDR3 spans 15 amino acids. Germline V gene sequence: CDR1 KGHSH, CDR2 LQKENI. The CDR3 DNA reads as TGTGCCAGCTCACCATTCGGGGGGACGACGCACGAGCAGTACTTC. It specifies CASSPFGGTTHEQYF. The variable domain in full, completed from reference TRBV18 and TRBJ2-7, reads NAGVMQNPRHLVRRRGQEARLRCSPMKGHSHVYWYRQLPEEGLKFMVYLQKENIIDESGMPKERFSAEFPKEGPSILRIQQVVRGDSAAYFCASSPFGGTTHEQYFGPGTRLTVT.

The chain links TRBV7-3 to TRBJ1-5; 7 nucleotides line up with TRBD1. V shed 5 bases and J 4 bases; nucleotides not matched to a gene: 11. CDR3 size: 16 residues. Germline V gives CDR1 SGHTA, CDR2 FQGTGA. CDR3: CASSLVWGQNNQPQHF. Here the CDR3 DNA reads TGTGCCAGCAGCCTAGTATGGGGACAGAATAATCAGCCCCAGCATTTT.